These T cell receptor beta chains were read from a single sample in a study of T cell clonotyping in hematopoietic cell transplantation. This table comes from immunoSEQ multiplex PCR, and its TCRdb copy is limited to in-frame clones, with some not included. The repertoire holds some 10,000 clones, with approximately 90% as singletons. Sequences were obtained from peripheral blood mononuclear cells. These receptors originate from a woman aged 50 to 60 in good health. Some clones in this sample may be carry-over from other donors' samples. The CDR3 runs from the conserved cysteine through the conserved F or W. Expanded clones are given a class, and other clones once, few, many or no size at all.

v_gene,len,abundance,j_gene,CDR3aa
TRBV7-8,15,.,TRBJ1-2,CASSPERGQADGYTF
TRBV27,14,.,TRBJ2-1,CASSQRQGTDEQFF
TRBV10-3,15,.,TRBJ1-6,CAIRGGQGTDSPLHF
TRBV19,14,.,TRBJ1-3,CASRNQGPGNTIYF
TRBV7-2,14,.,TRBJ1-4,CASSLRWSREKLFF
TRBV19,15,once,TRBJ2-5,CASSTGITTQETQYF
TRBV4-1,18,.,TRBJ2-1,CASSQVPGVSYSNNEQFF
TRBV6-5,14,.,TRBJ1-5,CASSYRQGREPQHF
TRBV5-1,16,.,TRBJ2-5,CASSPGTAHNQETQYF
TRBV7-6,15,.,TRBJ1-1,CASSLDGASGTEAFF
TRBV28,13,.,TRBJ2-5,CASTEGLSETQYF
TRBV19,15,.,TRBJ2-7,CASSIDRDSSYEQYF
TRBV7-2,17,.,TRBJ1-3,CASSLVPGGLSGNTIYF
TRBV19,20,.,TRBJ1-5,CASSLPGQGATPVQNQPQHF
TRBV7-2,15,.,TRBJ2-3,CASSLNVGAGDTQYF
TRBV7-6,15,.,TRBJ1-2,CASRLDEGINYGYTF
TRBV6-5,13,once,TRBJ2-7,CASSGLARDEQYF
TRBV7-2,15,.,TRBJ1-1,CASSPRTGTNTEAFF
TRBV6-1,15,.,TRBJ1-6,CASHLGGYYNSLLHF
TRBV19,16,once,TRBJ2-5,CASRPGGSGGPKTQYF
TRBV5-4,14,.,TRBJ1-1,CASSLVGRNTEAFF
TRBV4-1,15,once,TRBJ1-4,CASSQEPGISEKLFF
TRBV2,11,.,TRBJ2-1,CASSLSNEQFF
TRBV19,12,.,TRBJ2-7,CASSISGYEQYF
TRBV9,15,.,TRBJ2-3,CASSVDEGASDTQYF
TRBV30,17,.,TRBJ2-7,CAWSVRDMRWGSYEQYF
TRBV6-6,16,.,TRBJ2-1,CASSYSNGYPGDEQFF
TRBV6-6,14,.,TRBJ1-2,CASSLGQGAYGYTF
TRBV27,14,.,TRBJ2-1,CASRGWVPEDEQFF
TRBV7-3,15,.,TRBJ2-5,CASGLAGTGGETQYF
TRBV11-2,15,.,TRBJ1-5,CASSLDPGRGQPQHF
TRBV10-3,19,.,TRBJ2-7,CAIRSHVGSAVQAAYEQYF
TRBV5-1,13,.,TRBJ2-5,CASAQTLQETQYF
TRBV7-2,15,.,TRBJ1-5,CASSLDPGYNQPQHF
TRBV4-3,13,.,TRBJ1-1,CASSREGATEAFF
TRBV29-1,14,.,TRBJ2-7,CSVARRGGADEQYF
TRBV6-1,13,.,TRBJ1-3,CASTVYSGNTIYF
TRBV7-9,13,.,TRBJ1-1,CASIRDSGTEAFF
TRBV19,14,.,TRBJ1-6,CASSIAGFDSPLHF
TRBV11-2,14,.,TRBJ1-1,CASSLETGEAEAFF
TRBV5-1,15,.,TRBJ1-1,CASSRLQGRNTEAFF
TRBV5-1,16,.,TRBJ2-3,CASSSGRGGQGDTQYF
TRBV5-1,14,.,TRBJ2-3,CASSNRDSTDTQYF
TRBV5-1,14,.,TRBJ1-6,CASSLGTGRSPLHF
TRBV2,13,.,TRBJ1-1,CASSGQDLRRAFF
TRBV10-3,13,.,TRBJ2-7,CAAQIAGGPRVYF
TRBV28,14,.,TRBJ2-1,CASSSMGGANEQFF
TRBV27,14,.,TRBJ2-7,CASSLGTATYEQYF
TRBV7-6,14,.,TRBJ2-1,CASSLGLVRYEQFF
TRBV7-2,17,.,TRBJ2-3,CASSLVRTRGAGDTQYF
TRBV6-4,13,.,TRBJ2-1,CASSDRTHNEQFF
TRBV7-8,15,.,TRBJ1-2,CASSLDRGQVSGYTF
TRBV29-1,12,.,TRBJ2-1,CSVATAGLSQFF
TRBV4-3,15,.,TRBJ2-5,CASSRDMTAQETQYF
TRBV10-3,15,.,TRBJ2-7,CAISESKGIGYEQYF